These 23 T cell receptor beta chains share one sample of origin, sequenced in a study of cytomegalovirus exposure and HLA in healthy donors (dated by TCRdb to 2017 to 2019). Library creation used the immunoSEQ multiplex PCR assay. For the multiplex PCR, a mixture combining 60 forward primers for TCR Vbeta segments and 13 reverse primers for TCR Jbeta segments was used. TCRdb retrieved this table from immuneACCESS and kept in-frame rearrangements only. Not all clones are present; in checked studies, unresolved V genes account for under half, and no reason is known for the remainder. For this sample the table gives about 180,000 clones, of which approximately 79% were detected only once. Approximately 0.7% of the sample is held by the ten biggest clonotypes. Sequencing was done on a sample of PBMCs. The receptors come from a woman between 35 and 50 years old in good health and CMV-seronegative.

The CDR3 coding sequence is TGTGCCAGCAGCTTTCGGACAGGGACGAGATCCTTTGGAGCTTTCTTT. It translates to CASSFRTGTRSFGAFF. This sequence joins TRBV5-6 and TRBJ1-1; TRBD1 agrees at 8 bases. After removal of 2 bases from V and 10 bases from J, the junction contained 16 bases not matched to a gene. The length of the CDR3 is 16 residues. Germline V CDR1 and CDR2: SGHDT, YYEEEE.

The genes are TRBV29-1 and TRBJ1-1, with 7 bases fitting TRBD1. The germline CDR1 and CDR2 sequences are SQVTM and ANQGSEA. Losses at the gene ends were 7 bases for V and 4 bases for J; bases not matched to a gene: 15. The CDR3 consists of 15 residues. The CDR3 DNA is TGCAGCGAATCAACCACGGACAGGTGGAGCACTGAAGCTTTCTTT. This encodes CSESTTDRWSTEAFF.

In its sample, this clone was seen a few times. This sequence joins TRBV9 and TRBJ2-5; weak D call: TRBD1 (6 bases). Germline V gene lookup returns CDR1 SGDLS and CDR2 YYNGEE. Trimming removed 4 bases from V and 5 bases from J, with 18 bases in between. The CDR3 sequence is 15 residues long. The CDR3, as DNA: TGTGCCAGCAGCACAAGACCAGGGGCGGGCGAGACCCAGTACTTC. Translating it yields CASSTRPGAGETQYF.

The chain links TRBV5-4 to TRBJ2-5; a possible D gene is TRBD1 (5 bases). V dropped 2 bases and J dropped 5 bases, with 13 bases sitting between them. Per germline, CDR1 SGHNT and CDR2 YYREEE (reference sequence). The CDR3 sequence is 14 residues long. The CDR3 DNA reads as TGTGCCAGCAGCTTAGGACCAGGGATGGAGACCCAGTACTTC. Translating it yields CASSLGPGMETQYF. Variable domain in full (rest from reference TRBV5-4 and TRBJ2-5): ETGVTQSPTHLIKTRGQQVTLRCSSQSGHNTVSWYQQALGQGPQFIFQYYREEENGRGNFPPRFSGLQFPNYSSELNVNALELDDSALYLCASSLGPGMETQYFGPGTRLLVL.

The gene calls are TRBV5-1 and TRBJ2-2; 12 nucleotides line up with TRBD2. CDR3 size: 16 residues. Germline assignment: CDR1 SGHRS and CDR2 YFSETQ. Germline trimming cut 4 bases from V and 1 base from J; bases unmatched to any gene: 2. The CDR3, as DNA: TGCGCCAGCAGCCCGACTAGCGGGGGGAACACCGGGGAGCTGTTTTTT. Translating it yields CASSPTSGGNTGELFF.

The chain links TRBV29-1 to TRBJ2-1, with 10 nucleotides matching TRBD2. V was pared by 3 bases and J by 6 bases, with 2 bases of the junction left unmatched. CDR1 is SQVTM, CDR2 ANQGSEA, per germline. CDR3 length: 13 residues. CDR3 DNA: TGCAGCGTTGACACTAGCGGGGTCAATGAGCAGTTCTTC. Residues: CSVDTSGVNEQFF.

This chain uses TRBV10-3 with TRBJ1-2; maybe TRBD1 (5 bases). From germline, CDR1 is ENHRY and CDR2 SYGVKD. The CDR3 length is 12 residues. The V gene lost 10 bases and the J gene lost 5 bases, with 14 bases spanning the gap. CDR3: CATATVLYGYTF. The CDR3 nucleotides read TGTGCCACCGCGACAGTTTTGTATGGCTACACCTTC.

With regard to this clone: At one of its ends the junction is not consistent with the germline gene, which may arise from a read error. V and J are TRBV28 and TRBJ1-1; 8 positions match TRBD1. CDR1 MDHEN and CDR2 SYDVKM come from the germline V gene. The length of the CDR3 is 15 residues. In DNA form, the CDR3 reads TGTACCAGCAGCCCCTTGGCAGGGGGCGTAGCTGAAGCTTTCTTT. Its translation is CTSSPLAGGVAEAFF.

The chain recombines TRBV7-3 with TRBJ2-1, with D uncertain. V was clipped by 5 bases and J by 0 bases, with 5 bases between them. This CDR3 is built from 13 residues. In germline, CDR1 is SGHTA, CDR2 FQGTGA. The CDR3 region has the DNA TGTGCCAGCAGCCTCGGCTCCTACAATGAGCAGTTCTTC. This translates into CASSLGSYNEQFF.

Regarding this clone: Other DNA variants within this sample encode the same CDR3. DNA for the CDR3: TGTGCCAGCAGTTTAAGACAGGGGGACTATGAGCAGTACTTC. Its translation is CASSLRQGDYEQYF. The chain joins TRBV27 to TRBJ2-7; the match to TRBD1 covers 9 bases. The CDR3 runs 14 residues. The trim removed 2 bases at V and 7 bases at J, leaving 6 bases unmatched. Germline values: CDR1 MNHEY, CDR2 SMNVEV (reference sequence).

The chain couples TRBV19 to TRBJ2-3; D call uncertain. Trimming shortened V by 7 bases and J by 4 bases, and 15 bases separated the two germline ends. This CDR3 region has 14 residues. CDR1 is LNHDA, CDR2 SQIVND, per germline (reference sequence). DNA for the CDR3: TGTGCCAGTACCTCCAGGTCCGGATCAGATACGCAGTATTTT. Translated: CASTSRSGSDTQYF. The complete variable domain, with remaining parts taken from reference TRBV19 and TRBJ2-3, reads DGGITQSPKYLFRKEGQNVTLSCEQNLNHDAMYWYRQDPGQGLRLIYYSQIVNDFQKGDIAEGYSVSREKKESFPLTVTSAQKNPTAFYLCASTSRSGSDTQYFGPGTRLTVL.

There are a few counts of this clone. The chain links TRBV4-3 to TRBJ1-2; D is undetermined. Trimming left V 0 bases short and J 8 bases short, with 10 bases between. The CDR3 runs 13 residues. The germline CDR1 and CDR2 sequences are LGHNA and YSLEER. In DNA, the CDR3 is TGCGCCAGCAGCCAAGATTTCGCGAGCGGCTACACCTTC. Encoded protein: CASSQDFASGYTF.

This clone has more than one count but fewer than ten. The DNA for the CDR3 is TGTGCCAGCAGTTCGACAGGGAGCTCCTACGAGCAGTACTTC. This gives the protein CASSSTGSSYEQYF. This chain joins TRBV6-5 and TRBJ2-7; 7 bases agree with TRBD1. CDR1 and CDR2 from the germline V gene are MNHEY and SVGAGI. The V and J ends lost 4 bases and 0 bases, in that order; junction bases with no gene match: 3. CDR3 length: 14 amino acids.

CDR3 nucleotide sequence: TGCAGCGTTGAGGGGCTAGCGGGAGAGTTTGAGCAGTTCTTC. Translated: CSVEGLAGEFEQFF. The rearrangement joins TRBV29-1 to TRBJ2-1; TRBD2 aligns across 10 bases. The CDR3 is 14 residues long. Germline V gene lookup returns CDR1 SQVTM and CDR2 ANQGSEA. The junction had 8 bases not matched to a gene; V was cut back by 3 bases and J by 9 bases.

This clone was seen only once. The rearrangement uses TRBV11-2 and TRBJ1-4, with TRBD1 identical over 9 bases. Germline assignment: CDR1 SGHAT and CDR2 FQNNGV. The CDR3 contains 14 residues. The V and J ends lost 5 bases and 8 bases, in that order; junction bases with no gene match: 6. The chain's CDR3 is CASSPGQGGEKLFF. As DNA, the CDR3 is TGTGCCAGCAGCCCGGGACAGGGTGGAGAAAAACTGTTTTTT. Using reference TRBV11-2 and TRBJ1-4 for the parts outside the CDR3, the full variable domain is EAGVAQSPRYKIIEKRQSVAFWCNPISGHATLYWYQQILGQGPKLLIQFQNNGVVDDSQLPKDRFSAERLKGVDSTLKIQPAKLEDSAVYLCASSPGQGGEKLFFGSGTQLSVL.

The chain recombines TRBV28 with TRBJ1-4; D unresolved. V was trimmed by 8 bases and J by 5 bases, leaving 12 bases between them. Germline V gene data show CDR1 as MDHEN and CDR2 as SYDVKM. This CDR3 is built from 13 residues. In DNA form, the CDR3 reads TGTGCCAGCGAGCAGACTAACAATGAAAAACTGTTTTTT. This translates into CASEQTNNEKLFF. Drawing the rest from reference TRBV28 and TRBJ1-4, the complete variable domain is DVKVTQSSRYLVKRTGEKVFLECVQDMDHENMFWYRQDPGLGLRLIYFSYDVKMKEKGDIPEGYSVSREKKERFSLILESASTNQTSMYLCASEQTNNEKLFFGSGTQLSVL.

This chain links TRBV27 with TRBJ2-6; 9 nucleotides agree with TRBD1. With V trimmed by 5 bases and J by 0 bases, 8 bases remained unmatched. The germline V gene has CDR1 MNHEY and CDR2 SMNVEV (reference sequence). The CDR3 length is 18 residues. The DNA of the CDR3 is TGTGCCAGCAGTCCGTCGGGACAGGGTCCCTCTGGGGCCAACGTCCTGACTTTC. This translates into CASSPSGQGPSGANVLTF.

This rearrangement joins TRBV19 to TRBJ2-1; D unclear. The germline V gene has CDR1 LNHDA and CDR2 SQIVND (reference sequence). V was trimmed by 5 bases and J by 8 bases, leaving 10 bases between them. The CDR3 consists of 12 residues. The CDR3 sequence is CASSPSYYEQFF. DNA for the CDR3: TGTGCCAGTAGTCCGAGTTATTATGAGCAGTTCTTC. Looking up the rest from reference TRBV19 and TRBJ2-1 gives the full variable domain: DGGITQSPKYLFRKEGQNVTLSCEQNLNHDAMYWYRQDPGQGLRLIYYSQIVNDFQKGDIAEGYSVSREKKESFPLTVTSAQKNPTAFYLCASSPSYYEQFFGPGTRLTVL.

V usage is TRBV5-4 and J usage is TRBJ1-2, with TRBD1 matching 7 bases. V lost 3 bases and J lost 0; bases outside the gene matches: 2. Germline CDR1 reads SGHNT; CDR2 reads YYREEE (reference sequence). CDR3 length: 14 residues. The CDR3 reads CASSSGGANYGYTF. In DNA, the CDR3 is TGTGCCAGCAGCTCAGGGGGTGCTAACTATGGCTACACCTTC.

The J gene is TRBJ2-1, the V gene TRBV11-2, with 12 bases fitting TRBD2. Per the germline V gene, CDR1 is SGHAT and CDR2 is FQNNGV. V gave up 5 bases and J gave up 5 bases; unmatched junction bases: 4. The CDR3 extends over 15 amino acids. CDR3: CASSPTSGSHNEQFF. CDR3 nucleotide sequence: TGTGCCAGCAGCCCGACTAGCGGGAGCCACAATGAGCAGTTCTTC.

The chain couples TRBV7-2 to TRBJ1-2; TRBD1 is a possible D gene (6 bases). Trimming cost V 3 bases and J 2 bases, with 10 bases left between them. This CDR3 region has 14 residues. The germline gives CDR1 SGHTA, CDR2 FQGNSA. CDR3 amino acids: CASSFTGNNYGYTF. As DNA, the CDR3 is TGTGCCAGCAGCTTTACAGGGAACAACTATGGCTACACCTTC.

This clone was counted once. The chain joins TRBV29-1 to TRBJ2-1, with D unresolved. Looked up from germline, CDR1 is SQVTM and CDR2 is ANQGSEA. The CDR3 covers 12 residues. V was shortened by 3 bases and J by 4 bases, with 7 bases between the two germline ends. CDR3: CSVDDIYNEQFF. In DNA form, the CDR3 reads TGCAGCGTTGATGACATATACAATGAGCAGTTCTTC.

As concerns this clone: Other nucleotide sequences in the sample specify the same CDR3. V gene TRBV18 combines with J gene TRBJ1-1, with D uncertain. CDR3 length equals 13 residues. The V gene lost 3 bases and the J gene lost 0 bases, with 5 bases spanning the gap. Germline CDR1 reads KGHSH; CDR2 reads LQKENI. The chain's CDR3 is CASSPTVNTEAFF. CDR3 sequence (DNA): TGTGCCAGCTCACCCACAGTGAACACTGAAGCTTTCTTT.